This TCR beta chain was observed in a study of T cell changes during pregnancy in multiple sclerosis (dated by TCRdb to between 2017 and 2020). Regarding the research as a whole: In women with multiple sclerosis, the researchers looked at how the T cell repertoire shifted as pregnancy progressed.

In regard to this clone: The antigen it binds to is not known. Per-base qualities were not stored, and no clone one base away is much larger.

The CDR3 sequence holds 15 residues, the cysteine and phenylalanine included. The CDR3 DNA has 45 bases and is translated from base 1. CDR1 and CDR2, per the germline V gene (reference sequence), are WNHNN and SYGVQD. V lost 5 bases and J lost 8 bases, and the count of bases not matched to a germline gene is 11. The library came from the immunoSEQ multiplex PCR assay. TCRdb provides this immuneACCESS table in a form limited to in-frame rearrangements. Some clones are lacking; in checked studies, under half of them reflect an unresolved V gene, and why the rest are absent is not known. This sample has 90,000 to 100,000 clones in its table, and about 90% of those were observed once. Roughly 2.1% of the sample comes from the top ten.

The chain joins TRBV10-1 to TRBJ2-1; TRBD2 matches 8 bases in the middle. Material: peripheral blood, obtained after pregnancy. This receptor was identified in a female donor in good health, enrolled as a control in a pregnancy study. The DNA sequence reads TGCGCCAGCAGTCACAGCGGGAGTATTCGGGATGAGCAGTTCTTC. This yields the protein CASSHSGSIRDEQFF.